The 26 T cell receptor beta chains in this list originate from one sample, sequenced in a study of cytomegalovirus exposure and HLA in healthy donors. PCR involved 60 Vbeta and 13 Jbeta primers. Sequenced by immunoSEQ multiplex PCR; TCRdb stores in-frame clones only, minus some. In the table there are about 120,000 clones, about four fifths of which are singletons. The source material was PBMCs. The receptors derive from a woman in her forties in good health and CMV-seronegative.

The rearrangement joins TRBV27 to TRBJ2-2; TRBD2 is a possible D gene (6 bases). Trimming stripped 1 base from V and 6 bases from J, with 15 bases between. Germline assignment: CDR1 MNHEY and CDR2 SMNVEV (reference sequence). This CDR3 is built from 16 residues. CDR3 protein: CASSLLGNPGAGELFF. The DNA of the CDR3 is TGTGCCAGCAGTTTATTGGGCAACCCGGGGGCCGGGGAGCTGTTTTTT.

The CDR3 DNA is TGCGCCAGCAGCCAAGGACAGGGCTTTGGAAACACCATATATTTT. Its translation is CASSQGQGFGNTIYF. V usage is TRBV4-3 and J usage is TRBJ1-3; 7 nucleotides agree with TRBD1. Germline CDR1 and CDR2: LGHNA and YSLEER. V dropped 1 base and J dropped 3; count of bases not matched to a gene: 3. The CDR3 has 15 residues.

This clone was picked up a small number of times. The chain employs TRBV27 and TRBJ2-1; 10 nucleotides line up with TRBD2. V was clipped by 0 bases and J by 8 bases; unmatched bases: 4. The CDR3 loop spans 15 amino acids. Germline loops: CDR1 MNHEY, CDR2 SMNVEV (reference sequence). CDR3 bases: TGTGCCAGCAGTTTATCGCCTAGCGGGGGCGATGAGCAGTTCTTC. As protein: CASSLSPSGGDEQFF.

This clone rates as medium-sized. The chain links TRBV2 to TRBJ1-1; D possibly corresponds to TRBD1 (6 bases). Germline V gene sequence: CDR1 SNHLY, CDR2 FYNNEI. V was trimmed by 6 bases and J by 0 bases, leaving 17 bases between them. This CDR3 spans 16 amino acids. CDR3 sequence: CASRATGPLMNTEAFF. For the CDR3, the DNA is TGTGCCAGCAGGGCGACAGGCCCGCTAATGAACACTGAAGCTTTCTTT.

This rearrangement joins TRBV18 to TRBJ2-1; 9 nucleotides agree with TRBD2. Germline CDR1 and CDR2: KGHSH and LQKENI. V lost 0 bases, J lost 5 bases, and 11 bases stayed unmatched. CDR3 length: 18 amino acids. CDR3 in amino acids: CASSPPGGLAGLNNEQFF. The CDR3 nucleotides are TGTGCCAGCTCACCACCGGGGGGGCTAGCGGGATTAAACAATGAGCAGTTCTTC.

The CDR3 DNA is TGTGCCAGCAGCCGACGGACAGCTCGAAAGCAGTACTTC. Translated, it gives CASSRRTARKQYF. This chain connects TRBV6-5 to TRBJ2-7, with D possibly TRBD1 on 6 matching bases. CDR1 is MNHEY, CDR2 SVGAGI, per germline. CDR3 size: 13 residues. V lost 6 bases to trimming and J lost 8 bases, with 17 bases between them.

The rearrangement links TRBV5-1 to TRBJ1-2; possible D gene TRBD1, 6 bases. CDR1 SGHRS and CDR2 YFSETQ come from the germline V gene. V was clipped by 5 bases and J by 4 bases, with 27 bases between them. The CDR3 length is 18 residues. As DNA, the CDR3 is TGCGCCAGCAGTTACCAGGGGTCGAAAAAGACGGGTTTCTATGGCTACACCTTC. Its protein is CASSYQGSKKTGFYGYTF.

The V and J genes are TRBV28 and TRBJ1-4; 7 nucleotides align to TRBD1. This CDR3 comprises 13 residues. The V and J ends lost 3 bases and 10 bases, in that order; junction bases with no gene match: 5. Germline CDR1 MDHEN, CDR2 SYDVKM. The CDR3 reads CASSFHRGGKLFF. The CDR3 bases are TGTGCCAGCAGTTTTCACAGGGGCGGAAAACTGTTTTTT.

The V gene is TRBV5-1, the J gene TRBJ2-5; tentatively, D is TRBD1 (6 bases). The CDR3 extends over 14 amino acids. Germline V gene data show CDR1 as SGHRS and CDR2 as YFSETQ. V was trimmed by 3 bases and J by 3 bases, leaving 12 bases between them. CDR3 loop: CASSYTGSEETQYF. The CDR3 DNA reads TGCGCCAGCAGCTACACAGGGTCGGAAGAGACCCAGTACTTC.

The CDR3: CASSFTSPTGTNEKLFF. The CDR3 region has the DNA TGTGCCAGCAGTTTCACCTCCCCGACAGGCACTAATGAAAAACTGTTTTTT. This sequence joins TRBV27 and TRBJ1-4, with D possibly being TRBD1 (6 bases). Trimming stripped 3 bases from V and 2 bases from J, with 16 bases between. This CDR3 contains 17 residues. CDR1 and CDR2 from the germline V gene are MNHEY and SMNVEV (reference sequence).

This clone came up once. The rearrangement joins TRBV18 to TRBJ1-2, with D possibly matching TRBD1 (5 bases). Looked up from germline, CDR1 is KGHSH and CDR2 is LQKENI. V lost 6 bases and J lost 2, with 13 bases in between. The CDR3 spans 14 residues. CDR3 coding DNA: TGTGCCAGCTCCCCGTCTAGACAGAACTATGGCTACACCTTC. The encoded protein is CASSPSRQNYGYTF.

The gene calls are TRBV28 and TRBJ1-1; 10 nucleotides line up with TRBD1. The V gene's germline CDR1 is MDHEN and CDR2 SYDVKM. The V segment lost 5 bases and the J segment 1 base; nucleotides outside the gene matches: 4. The CDR3 length is 15 residues. The CDR3 nucleotides are TGTGCCAGCAGTCCGGGACAGGGGAAGAACACTGAAGCTTTCTTT. Its translation: CASSPGQGKNTEAFF.

This chain joins TRBV5-6 and TRBJ1-2; 7 bases match TRBD1. Germline V gene sequence: CDR1 SGHDT, CDR2 YYEEEE. With V trimmed by 7 bases and J by 5 bases, 11 bases remained unmatched. The CDR3 length is 14 residues. CDR3 protein: CASAGQSLPYGYTF. The DNA of the CDR3 is TGTGCCAGCGCGGGACAGTCTCTCCCGTATGGCTACACCTTC.

This clone was seen a single time. V usage is TRBV7-3 and J usage is TRBJ1-1, with 7 bases matching TRBD1. After removal of 0 bases from V and 1 base from J, the junction contained 8 bases not matched to a gene. Germline values: CDR1 SGHTA, CDR2 FQGTGA. This CDR3 spans 17 amino acids. The CDR3 here is CASSLTGKGASNTEAFF. CDR3 nucleotides: TGTGCCAGCAGCTTAACGGGTAAGGGGGCTTCGAACACTGAAGCTTTCTTT.

This clone has just a few counts. V is TRBV28 and J is TRBJ1-4; TRBD1 is a possible D gene (6 bases). Trimming removed 6 bases at V and 1 base at J, with 15 bases between. The CDR3 runs to 16 residues. The germline CDR1 and CDR2 sequences are MDHEN and SYDVKM. CDR3 bases: TGTGCCAGCAGAACAGGGTTTGGGGGAACTAATGAAAAACTGTTTTTT. Its protein product is CASRTGFGGTNEKLFF.

V gene TRBV6-5 combines with J gene TRBJ1-1; D is uncertain. The CDR3 length is 13 residues. The germline CDR1 and CDR2 sequences are MNHEY and SVGAGI. V gave up 5 bases and J gave up 4 bases, with 11 bases separating them. The DNA of the CDR3 is TGTGCCAGCAGTCCGCGAGGTGTCACTGAAGCTTTCTTT. It codes for CASSPRGVTEAFF.

J is TRBJ2-3 and V is TRBV11-2; 7 bases match TRBD1. The V gene's germline CDR1 is SGHAT and CDR2 FQNNGV. The CDR3 is 15 amino acids. With V trimmed by 5 bases and J by 2 bases, 7 bases remained unmatched. CDR3 protein: CASSPEGADTDTQYF. DNA for the CDR3: TGTGCCAGCAGCCCTGAGGGGGCGGACACAGATACGCAGTATTTT.

The chain uses TRBV6-6 and TRBJ2-1, with 8 bases that match TRBD1. The CDR3 covers 14 residues. Looked up from germline, CDR1 is MNHNY and CDR2 is SVGAGI (reference sequence). V was pared by 6 bases and J by 6 bases, with 7 bases of the junction left unmatched. The CDR3 DNA reads as TGTGCCAGCAGCTATGGACAGGGAGGCAATGAGCAGTTCTTC. Encoded protein: CASSYGQGGNEQFF.

The chain links TRBV18 to TRBJ1-1; no reliable D call. CDR3 size: 15 residues. Deletions cut 3 bases from V and 1 base from J, with 12 bases between. The germline gives CDR1 KGHSH, CDR2 LQKENI. The DNA of the CDR3 is TGTGCCAGCTCACCCGGTCCTCTAAGGAACACTGAAGCTTTCTTT. It translates to CASSPGPLRNTEAFF. Together with reference TRBV18 and TRBJ1-1, the CDR3 gives the full variable domain: NAGVMQNPRHLVRRRGQEARLRCSPMKGHSHVYWYRQLPEEGLKFMVYLQKENIIDESGMPKERFSAEFPKEGPSILRIQQVVRGDSAAYFCASSPGPLRNTEAFFGQGTRLTVV.

V is TRBV28 and J is TRBJ2-3, with 8 bases fitting TRBD1. Germline lookup yields CDR1 MDHEN and CDR2 SYDVKM. V trimming: 7 bases; J trimming: 4 bases; junction bases outside the gene matches: 13. The CDR3 runs 16 residues. In nucleotides, the CDR3 is TGTGCCAGCACCAGAGCGAGACAGGGGTTCTCAGATACGCAGTATTTT. Translated: CASTRARQGFSDTQYF.

This rearrangement joins TRBV18 to TRBJ2-7, with D possibly TRBD1 on 6 matching bases. The CDR3 covers 14 residues. V was trimmed by 3 bases and J by 1 base, leaving 10 bases between them. CDR1 and CDR2 (germline): KGHSH, LQKENI. CDR3 sequence reads: CASSPWTDSYEQYF. The CDR3, as DNA: TGTGCCAGCTCACCTTGGACAGATTCCTACGAGCAGTACTTC.

The J gene is TRBJ2-1, the V gene TRBV27; tentatively, D is TRBD1 (6 bases). With 6 bases removed from V and 4 bases from J, the gap between germline ends came to 10 bases. Germline V CDR1 and CDR2: MNHEY, SMNVEV (reference sequence). The CDR3 sequence is 13 residues long. DNA of the CDR3: TGTGCCAGCAGCTGGGACATATACAATGAGCAGTTCTTC. Residues: CASSWDIYNEQFF.

The chain employs TRBV13 and TRBJ2-3; D ambiguous. The germline V gene encodes CDR1 PRHDT and CDR2 FYEKMQ (reference sequence). The V gene lost 0 bases and the J gene lost 2 bases, with 12 bases spanning the gap. The CDR3 runs to 16 residues. The CDR3 DNA sequence: TGTGCCAGCAGCTTAGGGGAGTGGTCGGACACAGATACGCAGTATTTT. This encodes CASSLGEWSDTDTQYF. Full variable domain (outside the CDR3, taken from reference TRBV13 and TRBJ2-3): AAGVIQSPRHLIKEKRETATLKCYPIPRHDTVYWYQQGPGQDPQFLISFYEKMQSDKGSIPDRFSAQQFSDYHSELNMSSLELGDSALYFCASSLGEWSDTDTQYFGPGTRLTVL.

This chain joins TRBV6-5 and TRBJ2-3; 10 positions match TRBD2. This CDR3 region has 14 residues. After removal of 6 bases from V and 11 bases from J, the junction contained 11 bases not matched to a gene. Germline V gives CDR1 MNHEY, CDR2 SVGAGI. The CDR3 DNA sequence: TGTGCCAGCAGGACGGGCCTAGCGGGAGTAAGGCAGTATTTT. Translated, it gives CASRTGLAGVRQYF.

This clone was recorded once. The CDR3 region is CATSRQGEYNEQFF. CDR3 DNA sequence: TGTGCCACCAGCAGACAGGGGGAGTACAATGAGCAGTTCTTC. The chain employs TRBV15 and TRBJ2-1; the match to TRBD1 covers 7 bases. The CDR3 has 14 amino acids. Germline CDR1 reads LNHNV; CDR2 reads YYDKDF (reference sequence). The V segment lost 2 bases and the J segment 4 bases; nucleotides outside the gene matches: 2.

Only one count was recorded for this clone. In DNA form, the CDR3 reads TGTGCCAGCTCAACAACATCCTCTAACTATGGCTACACCTTC. Amino acids: CASSTTSSNYGYTF. J is TRBJ1-2 and V is TRBV18, with D unresolved. Trimming took 5 bases from V and 0 from J, leaving 10 bases between them. CDR3 size: 14 residues. The germline CDR1 and CDR2 sequences are KGHSH and LQKENI.